This paragraph reports one TCR beta chain. This sample stems from a study of blood T cell repertoires in COVID-19. Background on the study: The United States, Italy and Spain supplied acute and convalescent COVID-19 samples.

Participant reports of clinical history set cohort assignment. Cohort 3 recovery required two negative PCRs, clearance, or symptom resolution. V lost 2 bases to trimming and J lost 2 bases; unmatched junction nucleotides: 6. Per germline, CDR1 MNHNS and CDR2 SASEGT. This CDR3 region has 17 residues. Methods used by the authors: Quantification of nucleated cells was approximated via reference gene primer amplification. Measured with immunoSEQ multiplex PCR; TCRdb has only the in-frame clones, and not every one. D and trimming were read from the DNA, whereas the V and J calls and clone size are those reported in that table. This table has some 370,000 clones, around four fifths appearing once.

Sequencing was performed on PBMCs or T cells enriched from blood (not recorded which). V gene TRBV6-1 combines with J gene TRBJ2-2; 9 nucleotides line up with TRBD1. This TCR came from a woman aged 45 to 65 who had recovered from COVID-19. This chain's CDR3 is CASSETPGQGNTGELFF. CDR3 DNA sequence: TGTGCCAGCAGTGAAACCCCGGGACAGGGAAACACCGGGGAGCTGTTTTTT.